One and the same sample provided the 26 T cell receptor beta chains below, sequenced in a study of control samples from healthy donors and cancer patients. Here immunoSEQ multiplex PCR was the method, and the copy in TCRdb shows in-frame clones only, minus some. The table has 70,000 to 95,000 clones, around 87% seen once; the top ten hold over 15%. Sequences were obtained from blood. These receptors all stem from a man aged 45-60 years in good health.

This clone showed up just once. The V and J genes are TRBV10-3 and TRBJ1-1; 8 bases align to TRBD1. V gave up 11 bases and J gave up 4 bases; unmatched junction bases: 9. This CDR3 has 13 amino acids. Germline V lookup: CDR1 ENHRY, CDR2 SYGVKD. The CDR3 loop is CASQQTGGTEAFF. CDR3 DNA: TGTGCCTCCCAGCAAACAGGGGGCACTGAAGCTTTCTTT.

This sequence joins TRBV27 and TRBJ1-2; weak D call: TRBD1 (6 bases). The germline V and J ends were trimmed by 1 base and 4 bases, with 16 bases remaining between them. Germline V lookup: CDR1 MNHEY, CDR2 SMNVEV (reference sequence). CDR3 length: 16 amino acids. CDR3 sequence reads: CASSLFGGQPVYGYTF. For the CDR3, the DNA is TGTGCCAGCAGTTTATTCGGAGGACAGCCCGTCTATGGCTACACCTTC.

The J gene is TRBJ2-1, the V gene TRBV4-3; D not resolved. CDR1 and CDR2 from the germline V gene are LGHNA and YSLEER. This CDR3 comprises 12 residues. Trimming cost V 0 bases and J 10 bases, with 7 bases left between them. The DNA of the CDR3 is TGCGCCAGCAGCCAAGAGTCGGGCGAGCAGTTCTTC. It codes for CASSQESGEQFF.

This clone was recorded a few times. Other DNA sequences of this sample code for an identical CDR3. This chain uses TRBV6-6 with TRBJ2-7; TRBD1 matches at 10 bases. Germline trimming cut 5 bases from V and 2 bases from J; bases unmatched to any gene: 6. This CDR3 region has 15 residues. The germline V gene encodes CDR1 MNHNY and CDR2 SVGAGI (reference sequence). The CDR3 bases are TGTGCCAGCAGTCCCAGACAGGGGGCTGCCTACGAGCAGTACTTC. Its protein is CASSPRQGAAYEQYF.

This clone was counted once. J is TRBJ2-3 and V is TRBV9; possible D gene TRBD2, 5 bases. V was clipped by 1 base and J by 2 bases, with 11 bases between them. The germline gives CDR1 SGDLS, CDR2 YYNGEE. The length of the CDR3 is 15 residues. The DNA of the CDR3 is TGTGCCAGCAGCGTAAACGGGGATTCCACAGATACGCAGTATTTT. Protein sequence: CASSVNGDSTDTQYF. The variable domain in full, with the rest retrieved from reference TRBV9 and TRBJ2-3, is DSGVTQTPKHLITATGQRVTLRCSPRSGDLSVYWYQQSLDQGLQFLIQYYNGEERAKGNILERFSAQQFPDLHSELNLSSLELGDSALYFCASSVNGDSTDTQYFGPGTRLTVL.

This clone has just one count. The rearrangement links TRBV6-1 to TRBJ2-5; 7 bases match TRBD1. Trimming removed 3 bases from V and 1 base from J; junction bases left unmatched: 5. Germline values: CDR1 MNHNS, CDR2 SASEGT. This CDR3 spans 15 amino acids. CDR3 protein: CASSENRGPQETQYF. The CDR3 DNA sequence: TGTGCCAGCAGTGAGAACAGGGGCCCCCAAGAGACCCAGTACTTC.

The chain's CDR3 is CASSRDRYNEQFF. The CDR3 nucleotides read TGTGCCAGCAGTCGGGACAGGTACAATGAGCAGTTCTTC. The V gene is TRBV2, the J gene TRBJ2-1; 8 bases align to TRBD1. The germline gives CDR1 SNHLY, CDR2 FYNNEI. V gave up 5 bases and J gave up 4 bases; unmatched junction bases: 1. This CDR3 contains 13 residues.

The rearrangement joins TRBV7-2 to TRBJ2-5, with 8 bases lining up with TRBD2. Trimming took 5 bases from V and 3 from J; bases not matched to a gene: 8. This CDR3 contains 15 residues. Germline V gene sequence: CDR1 SGHTA, CDR2 FQGNSA. CDR3 sequence (DNA): TGTGCCAGCAGCCCCTGGGTGACTAGCGAAGAGACCCAGTACTTC. It codes for CASSPWVTSEETQYF. Drawing the rest from reference TRBV7-2 and TRBJ2-5, the complete variable domain is GAGVSQSPSNKVTEKGKDVELRCDPISGHTALYWYRQSLGQGLEFLIYFQGNSAPDKSGLPSDRFSAERTGGSVSTLTIQRTQQEDSAVYLCASSPWVTSEETQYFGPGTRLLVL.

The chain links TRBV19 to TRBJ2-3, with D maybe TRBD2 (7 bases). V lost 3 bases and J 4 bases, leaving 17 bases between the germline ends. Germline CDR1 reads LNHDA; CDR2 reads SQIVND (reference sequence). The CDR3 runs to 16 residues. The CDR3 protein is CASSMGRGRTSDTQYF. CDR3 DNA: TGTGCCAGTAGTATGGGGCGGGGGCGCACCTCAGATACGCAGTATTTT.

This clone was counted between two and nine times. The rearrangement joins TRBV12-5 to TRBJ1-3; possibly TRBD1 for D (5 bases). This CDR3 has 16 residues. V gave up 7 bases and J gave up 3 bases, with 19 bases separating them. In germline, CDR1 is LGHNT, CDR2 FRNRAP. The CDR3 nucleotides read TGTGCTAGTGCTCTACGCGGGGGGGTGAATGGAAACACCATATATTTT. This translates into CASALRGGVNGNTIYF.

This chain connects TRBV14 to TRBJ1-2; unclear D gene. CDR1 is SGHDN and CDR2 is FVKESK in the germline V gene. CDR3 size: 14 residues. V lost 1 base and J 4 bases, leaving 10 bases between the germline ends. This CDR3 reads CASSQAPPFYGYTF. The CDR3 DNA sequence: TGTGCCAGCAGCCAAGCCCCTCCATTCTATGGCTACACCTTC.

The rearrangement uses TRBV11-2 and TRBJ2-7, with TRBD2 identical over 9 bases. CDR1 SGHAT and CDR2 FQNNGV come from the germline V gene. The CDR3 length is 18 residues. J gave up 2 bases and V 1 base, and 12 bases lay outside the gene matches. CDR3 in amino acids: CASSLVRVGREGPYEQYF. DNA for the CDR3: TGTGCCAGCAGCTTAGTTAGAGTGGGGCGGGAGGGCCCCTACGAGCAGTACTTC.

This clone was seen a handful of times. The chain has TRBV30 and TRBJ2-3, with a weak D call TRBD2 (6 bases). The V end lost 5 bases, the J end lost 2 bases, and 17 bases lay between the germline ends. The germline V gene has CDR1 GTSNPN and CDR2 SVGIG (reference sequence). The CDR3 extends over 15 amino acids. CDR3 residues: CAWALDGSPTDTQYF. In DNA, the CDR3 is TGTGCCTGGGCCCTCGACGGGAGTCCCACAGATACGCAGTATTTT.

The V gene is TRBV5-1, the J gene TRBJ2-7; 12 nucleotides match TRBD1. The germline V gene encodes CDR1 SGHRS and CDR2 YFSETQ. The CDR3 contains 15 residues. V shed 2 bases, J shed 5 bases, and the junction held 5 bases outside the gene matches. The CDR3 region is CASSLRGQGADEQYV. The CDR3 nucleotides read TGCGCCAGCAGCTTACGGGGACAGGGGGCCGACGAGCAGTACGTC.

A single count supports this clone. CDR3 residues: CASSEIGTDSNQPQHF. As DNA, the CDR3 is TGTGCCAGCAGTGAAATCGGGACAGACAGCAATCAGCCCCAGCATTTT. The rearrangement links TRBV25-1 to TRBJ1-5; 7 nucleotides line up with TRBD1. CDR3 size: 16 residues. Losses at the gene ends were 2 bases for V and 1 base for J; bases not matched to a gene: 5. Germline lookup yields CDR1 MGHDK and CDR2 SYGVNS.

Only one count was recorded for this clone. The rearrangement links TRBV2 to TRBJ2-7; TRBD2 aligns across 10 bases. This CDR3 comprises 18 residues. V was pared by 11 bases and J by 5 bases, with 24 bases of the junction left unmatched. CDR1 is SNHLY, CDR2 FYNNEI, per germline. The CDR3 region has the DNA TGTGCCGGGTCCCCTCATACACCTTCTAGCGGGAGTTTCGACGAGCAGTACTTC. Amino acids: CAGSPHTPSSGSFDEQYF.

The table lists this clone with a count of one. The rearrangement uses TRBV25-1 and TRBJ1-2, with 7 bases that match TRBD1. Germline CDR1 MGHDK, CDR2 SYGVNS. Trimming took 6 bases from V and 4 from J; bases not matched to a gene: 8. CDR3 length equals 14 residues. The CDR3 region has the DNA TGTGCCAGCAGCCCACAGGGGACTATCTATGGCTACACCTTC. Translated, it gives CASSPQGTIYGYTF.

The V and J genes are TRBV5-4 and TRBJ2-7; TRBD1 matches 8 bases. Germline V CDR1 and CDR2: SGHNT, YYREEE (reference sequence). V shed 2 bases and J 4 bases; nucleotides not matched to a gene: 2. The CDR3 covers 13 residues. The CDR3 DNA is TGTGCCAGCAGCTTCAGGGGGCCGTACGAGCAGTACTTC. Its protein is CASSFRGPYEQYF.

The chain carries TRBV20-1 and TRBJ1-2; D ambiguous. The CDR3 contains 11 residues. V was cut by 4 bases and J by 8 bases, with 11 bases left in between. Looked up from germline, CDR1 is DFQATT and CDR2 is SNEGSKA (reference sequence). The CDR3 DNA reads as TGCAGTGCTACCGGGGTAGGGGGCTACACCTTC. Its translation: CSATGVGGYTF.

This clone has just one count. This chain connects TRBV29-1 to TRBJ2-7; 8 bases are a match to TRBD1. From germline, CDR1 is SQVTM and CDR2 ANQGSEA. The CDR3 totals 13 residues. V shed 6 bases, J shed 6 bases, and the junction held 10 bases outside the gene matches. In DNA form, the CDR3 reads TGCAGCGTGGCCATAACAGGGGGATCCGAGCAGTACGTC. It codes for CSVAITGGSEQYV.

The rearrangement uses TRBV4-3 and TRBJ1-2, with 10 bases aligning to TRBD1. V lost 1 base and J lost 4; bases outside the gene matches: 6. Germline-derived CDR1 and CDR2 are LGHNA and YSLEER. This CDR3 comprises 16 residues. CDR3 bases: TGCGCCAGCAGCCAAGGTGGACAGGGGGTCGTCTATGGCTACACCTTC. Encoded protein: CASSQGGQGVVYGYTF.

The J gene is TRBJ2-2, the V gene TRBV2, with D possibly TRBD1 on 6 matching bases. Trimming stripped 6 bases from V and 2 bases from J, with 13 bases between. CDR3 length: 15 residues. The germline V gene has CDR1 SNHLY and CDR2 FYNNEI. The CDR3 spells CASRERTANTGELFF. The CDR3 region has the DNA TGTGCCAGCAGGGAAAGGACAGCTAACACCGGGGAGCTGTTTTTT.

The chain has TRBV14 and TRBJ2-6; D uncertain. With 1 base removed from V and 2 bases from J, the gap between germline ends came to 3 bases. CDR1 is SGHDN, CDR2 FVKESK, per germline. This CDR3 is built from 14 residues. CDR3 coding DNA: TGTGCCAGCAGCCAAGTGGCTGGGGCCAACGTCCTGACTTTC. Amino acid sequence: CASSQVAGANVLTF.

V gene TRBV11-2 combines with J gene TRBJ1-1; TRBD1 aligns across 8 bases. This CDR3 has 15 amino acids. Germline trimming cut 3 bases from V and 7 bases from J; bases unmatched to any gene: 10. Germline CDR1 is SGHAT and CDR2 is FQNNGV. CDR3 sequence (DNA): TGTGCCAGCAGCTTCGGGACAGGTCGGCGGATTGAAGCTTTCTTT. Protein sequence: CASSFGTGRRIEAFF.

The chain recombines TRBV4-2 with TRBJ1-6; 9 bases match TRBD1. CDR3 length: 18 residues. CDR1 is LGHNA and CDR2 is YNFKEQ in the germline V gene. J lost 1 base, V lost 0 bases, and 4 bases had no gene match. CDR3 loop: CASSQEGQGSSYNSPLHF. The CDR3 DNA is TGTGCCAGCAGCCAAGAGGGACAGGGTTCGTCCTATAATTCACCCCTCCACTTT.

The CDR3 DNA reads as TGCGCCAGCAGCTTGGCTACCTACAATGAGCAGTTCTTC. It codes for CASSLATYNEQFF. This chain uses TRBV5-1 with TRBJ2-1; D is undetermined. Germline CDR1 SGHRS, CDR2 YFSETQ. The length of the CDR3 is 13 residues. The ends were cut back, 0 bases at V and 2 bases at J, with 3 bases in the middle.